These 18 T cell receptor beta chains share one sample of origin, sequenced in a study of blood T cell repertoires in COVID-19. The assay was immunoSEQ multiplex PCR, and TCRdb's table has in-frame clones only and misses some. The sample lists more than 350,000 clones, about 88% seen once, with approximately 1.3% in the top ten. The specimen was PBMCs or T cells enriched from blood (not recorded which). These receptors all come from a woman between 18 and 29 years old who had been exposed to COVID-19.

As for this clone: The sample holds other DNA sequences that translate to the same CDR3. This chain joins TRBV12-3 or TRBV12-4 and TRBJ1-2; 7 nucleotides line up with TRBD1. V was clipped by 1 base and J by 8 bases; unmatched bases: 1. The CDR3 has 12 residues. As DNA, the CDR3 is TGTGCCAGCAGTTTAGTAGGGGGCGGCTACACCTTC. Translation gives CASSLVGGGYTF.

This chain links TRBV28 with TRBJ1-2, with D hard to call. The CDR3 has 11 amino acids. Looked up from germline, CDR1 is MDHEN and CDR2 is SYDVKM. Between the trimmed V and J ends, which lost 6 bases and 7 bases, there was a span of 9 bases. As DNA, the CDR3 is TGTGCCAGCAGCCGTGAGGGTGGCTACACCTTC. Translating gives CASSREGGYTF.

A single count supports this clone. This chain connects TRBV30 to TRBJ2-1, with TRBD1 identical over 8 bases. After removal of 5 bases from V and 3 bases from J, the junction contained 0 bases not matched to a gene. This CDR3 comprises 12 residues. CDR1 is GTSNPN, CDR2 SVGIG, per germline (reference sequence). CDR3 nucleotides: TGTGCCTGGGACAGGGGCTACAATGAGCAGTTCTTC. It specifies CAWDRGYNEQFF.

The V gene is TRBV3-1 (or the pseudogene TRBV3-2), the J gene TRBJ2-7; a weak D match, TRBD2 (6 bases). Trimming removed 4 bases from V and 2 bases from J, with 15 bases in between. CDR1 and CDR2 from the germline V gene are LGHDT and YNNKEL (reference sequence). This CDR3 is 15 amino acids long. CDR3 bases: TGTGCCAGCAGCCCACTTAGCGGTTTTACCTACGAGCAGTACTTC. Amino acid sequence: CASSPLSGFTYEQYF.

The chain links TRBV7-9 to TRBJ2-2; tentatively, D is TRBD2 (5 bases). The germline CDR1 and CDR2 sequences are SEHNR and FQNEAQ (reference sequence). The ends were cut back, 5 bases at V and 2 bases at J, with 6 bases in the middle. This CDR3 has 13 amino acids. CDR3 in amino acids: CASSRTNTGELFF. CDR3 bases: TGTGCCAGCAGCAGGACTAACACCGGGGAGCTGTTTTTT.

The chain has TRBV4-1 and TRBJ2-2, with TRBD1 matching over 8 bases. There are 15 residues in the CDR3. Germline CDR1 MGHRA, CDR2 YSYEKL. V lost 7 bases to trimming and J lost 2 bases; unmatched junction nucleotides: 6. CDR3 DNA sequence: TGCGCCAGCAACAGGGGACAGGCCAACACCGGGGAGCTGTTTTTT. Encoded protein: CASNRGQANTGELFF.

The chain is built from TRBV25-1 and TRBJ1-2; 7 nucleotides line up with TRBD1. CDR1 is MGHDK, CDR2 SYGVNS, per germline. The CDR3 loop spans 14 amino acids. V lost 4 bases, J lost 1 base, and 3 bases stayed unmatched. The chain's CDR3 is CASSGDSLNYGYTF. As DNA, the CDR3 is TGTGCCAGCAGTGGGGACAGTCTTAACTATGGCTACACCTTC.

The V and J genes are TRBV7-9 and TRBJ1-3; D is uncertain. The CDR3 covers 16 residues. The V and J ends lost 5 bases and 4 bases respectively, with 18 bases between them. CDR1 and CDR2 (germline): SEHNR, FQNEAQ (reference sequence). The CDR3, as DNA: TGTGCCAGCAGCGCCCCGGCCGAGGTAACGGGAAACACCATATATTTT. It yields the protein CASSAPAEVTGNTIYF. Together with reference TRBV7-9 and TRBJ1-3, the CDR3 gives the full variable domain: DTGVSQNPRHKITKRGQNVTFRCDPISEHNRLYWYRQTLGQGPEFLTYFQNEAQLEKSRLLSDRFSAERPKGSFSTLEIQRTEQGDSAMYLCASSAPAEVTGNTIYFGEGSWLTVV.

The V call is TRBV18, the J call TRBJ2-7, with D maybe TRBD2 (5 bases). The CDR3 is made up of 14 amino acids. V was clipped by 6 bases and J by 1 base, with 13 bases between them. From germline, CDR1 is KGHSH and CDR2 LQKENI. Here the CDR3 DNA reads TGTGCCAGCTCCTCGCGGGCCTTGTCCTACGAGCAGTACTTC. Protein: CASSSRALSYEQYF.

The chain employs TRBV7-6 and TRBJ2-5, with a possible D match to TRBD1 (6 bases). This CDR3 contains 15 residues. Germline CDR1 and CDR2: SGHVS and FNYEAQ. Trimming cost V 1 base and J 2 bases, with 11 bases left between them. CDR3 amino acids: CASSLVQGQQETQYF. In DNA, the CDR3 is TGTGCCAGCAGCTTAGTACAGGGTCAACAAGAGACCCAGTACTTC. Together with reference TRBV7-6 and TRBJ2-5, the CDR3 gives the full variable domain: GAGVSQSPRYKVTKRGQDVALRCDPISGHVSLYWYRQALGQGPEFLTYFNYEAQQDKSGLPNDRFSAERPEGSISTLTIQRTEQRDSAMYRCASSLVQGQQETQYFGPGTRLLVL.

CDR3 nucleotides: TGTGCCAGCAGGGGACAGGGAACCACTGAAGCTTTCTTT. Its translation is CASRGQGTTEAFF. The V gene is TRBV12-3 or TRBV12-4, the J gene TRBJ1-1; 9 nucleotides line up with TRBD1. This CDR3 is 13 amino acids long. J gave up 4 bases and V 6 bases, and 3 bases lay outside the gene matches.

In DNA, the CDR3 is TGTGCCAGCTCACCGGAGGGCCCAATAAGCACAGATACGCAGTATTTT. It translates to CASSPEGPISTDTQYF. The chain combines TRBV18 with TRBJ2-3, with D possibly matching TRBD2 (6 bases). In germline, CDR1 is KGHSH, CDR2 LQKENI. V lost 3 bases and J 0 bases, leaving 13 bases between the germline ends. The CDR3 extends over 16 amino acids.

The chain combines TRBV5-8 with TRBJ2-5; 7 bases line up with TRBD1. The CDR3 sequence is 15 residues long. V lost 1 base to trimming and J lost 5 bases; unmatched junction nucleotides: 8. The germline V gene encodes CDR1 SGHTS and CDR2 YDEGEE. The CDR3 DNA sequence: TGTGCCAGCAGCTTGAAACAGGGGTCGTGGGAGACCCAGTACTTC. Protein product: CASSLKQGSWETQYF.

V and J are TRBV4-3 and TRBJ1-1; D not resolved. Trimming pared 0 bases from V and 1 base from J, leaving 18 bases between. The CDR3 totals 18 residues. Germline CDR1 and CDR2: LGHNA and YSLEER. Written as DNA, the CDR3 is TGCGCCAGCAGCCAAGATCGTACAGCCCACCCCCAGAACACTGAAGCTTTCTTT. Residues: CASSQDRTAHPQNTEAFF.

The chain carries TRBV7-8 and TRBJ2-3; 8 nucleotides agree with TRBD2. Germline CDR1 SGHVS, CDR2 FQNEAQ. Germline trimming cut 4 bases from V and 7 bases from J; bases unmatched to any gene: 10. The CDR3 loop spans 15 amino acids. The CDR3 loop reads CASSSSGTRGNTQYF. The CDR3, as DNA: TGTGCCAGCAGCTCCTCCGGGACTAGGGGAAATACGCAGTATTTT.

The chain links TRBV10-2 to TRBJ2-1, with 9 bases that match TRBD2. The CDR3 contains 14 residues. Germline V gene lookup returns CDR1 WSHSY and CDR2 SAAADI. V was pared by 8 bases and J by 2 bases, with 4 bases of the junction left unmatched. CDR3 amino acids: CASASGATYNEQFF. DNA of the CDR3: TGCGCCAGCGCTAGCGGGGCCACCTACAATGAGCAGTTCTTC.

The chain employs TRBV18 and TRBJ2-5, with 10 bases identical to TRBD1. The germline gives CDR1 KGHSH, CDR2 LQKENI. The CDR3 sequence is 15 residues long. V was clipped by 4 bases and J by 5 bases; unmatched bases: 7. The CDR3 region has the DNA TGTGCCAGCTCACGGGACAGGGGATCAGAGGAGACCCAGTACTTC. Amino acid sequence: CASSRDRGSEETQYF. Using reference TRBV18 and TRBJ2-5 for the parts outside the CDR3, the full variable domain is NAGVMQNPRHLVRRRGQEARLRCSPMKGHSHVYWYRQLPEEGLKFMVYLQKENIIDESGMPKERFSAEFPKEGPSILRIQQVVRGDSAAYFCASSRDRGSEETQYFGPGTRLLVL.

This clone showed up just a few times. This chain uses TRBV4-2 with TRBJ1-3; 8 nucleotides agree with TRBD1. The V gene end was trimmed by 0 bases and the J gene end by 4 bases; junction bases not matched to a gene: 2. This CDR3 has 15 amino acids. Germline V gene data show CDR1 as LGHNA and CDR2 as YNFKEQ. The CDR3 sequence: CASSQDNRGGNTIYF. The CDR3, as DNA: TGTGCCAGCAGCCAAGATAACAGGGGGGGAAACACCATATATTTT.